A selection of T cell receptor beta chains follows, all from one sample in a study of glioma-infiltrating T cells. TCRdb re-called the multiplex PCR reads with MiXCR, one entry per CDR3 protein. The profile shows about 180,000 distinct CDR3 sequences, about 47% of them singletons. The sequenced sample was glioma tissue, nonneoplastic brain tissue, or PBMCs (not recorded which). The receptors here all came from a human donor with low-grade glioma or glioblastoma, undergoing nonglioma brain surgery, or in good health (not recorded which). Each CDR3 is given with its conserved first and last residue. Clone size appears in some rows only: once, few, many, or a class for an expanded clone.

v_call,clone_size,cdr3_aa
TRBV14,NA,CARSQEIGTEAFF
TRBV12-3/TRBV12-4,NA,CASSLSGTEDTQYF
TRBV20-1,NA,CSARGTRDRGPIDYSEQFF
TRBV29-1,NA,CSVGHPGYTF
TRBV5-4,NA,CASSKGRNYGCTF
TRBV6-1,NA,CASSRQTISSTEAFF
TRBV20-1,NA,CSARAGTSKTYEQYF
TRBV2,NA,CASSPRQGRGAKNIQYF
TRBV29-1,few,CSVMQNTEAFF
TRBV28,once,CAISLFDRIGTGELFF
TRBV28,many,CASSFGLQNTEAFF
TRBV28,NA,CASSLRTYGTSGTGDTQYF
TRBV7-2,NA,CASSPDGLAGSYEQYF
TRBV20-1,many,CSAALAYGETQYF
TRBV12-3/TRBV12-4,few,CASSLAGAREQFF
TRBV29-1,NA,CSVDLRQDKQYF
TRBV15,NA,CATSRSGRSYNEEFF
TRBV28,NA,CASSSWSLSHEQFF
TRBV19,NA,CASSINRKQETQYF
TRBV7-2,NA,CASRPSHGSGYGYTF
TRBV11-1,NA,CASSSGTIGYLEQFF
TRBV2,many,CATSASTDTQYF
TRBV6-1,many,CASRTPGQAVYEQYF
TRBV15,many,CATSSFRGRRNNEQFF